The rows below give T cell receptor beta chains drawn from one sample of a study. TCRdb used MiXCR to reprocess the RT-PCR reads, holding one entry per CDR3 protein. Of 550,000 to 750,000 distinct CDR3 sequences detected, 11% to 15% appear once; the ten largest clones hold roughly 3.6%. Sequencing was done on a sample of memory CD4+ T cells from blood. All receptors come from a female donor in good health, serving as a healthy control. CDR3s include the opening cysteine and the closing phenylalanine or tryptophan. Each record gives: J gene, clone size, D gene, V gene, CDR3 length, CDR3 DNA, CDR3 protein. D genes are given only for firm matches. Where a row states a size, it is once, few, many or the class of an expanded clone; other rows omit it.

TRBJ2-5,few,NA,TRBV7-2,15,TGTGCCAGCAGCTTAGGCGCAGTGTACCAAGAGACCCAGTACTTC,CASSLGAVYQETQYF
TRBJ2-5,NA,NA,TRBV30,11,TGTGCCTGTAGACGGCAAGAGACCCAGTACTTC,CACRRQETQYF
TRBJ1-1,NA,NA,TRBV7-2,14,TGTGCCAGCAGACTTCGGGGTGAAGTCACTGAAGCTTTCTTT,CASRLRGEVTEAFF
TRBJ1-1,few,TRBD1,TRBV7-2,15,TGTGCCAGCAGCTCTTGGACAGGGGGCGAAACTGAAGCTTTCTTT,CASSSWTGGETEAFF
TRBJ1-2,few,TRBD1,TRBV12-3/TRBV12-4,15,TGTGCCAGCAGTTCAAGGACAGGGGGCAGCTATGGCTACACCTTC,CASSSRTGGSYGYTF
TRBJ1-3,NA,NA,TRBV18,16,TGTGCCAGCTCACCAGCGGCCCAAGGCTCTGGAAACACCATATATTTT,CASSPAAQGSGNTIYF
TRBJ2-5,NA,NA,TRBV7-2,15,TGTGCCAGCAGCCTTTACGGGACTCCCCGGGAGACCCAGTACTTC,CASSLYGTPRETQYF
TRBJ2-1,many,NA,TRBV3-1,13,TGTGCCAGCAGCCTCATCCAACACAATGAGCAGTTCTTC,CASSLIQHNEQFF
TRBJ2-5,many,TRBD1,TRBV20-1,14,TGCAGTGCTAGAGAGAGGACAGGCCAAGAGACCCAGTACTTC,CSARERTGQETQYF
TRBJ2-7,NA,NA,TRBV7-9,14,TGTGCCAGCAGCTTAGATACACTCTCCTACGAGCAGTACTTC,CASSLDTLSYEQYF
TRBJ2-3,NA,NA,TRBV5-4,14,TGTGCCAGCAGCTTAGGACAAGCAGGAGATACGCAGTATTTT,CASSLGQAGDTQYF
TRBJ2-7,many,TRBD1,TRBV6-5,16,TGTGCCAGCAGTTACTCTGGGACAGACTTTAACTTCGAGCAGTACTTC,CASSYSGTDFNFEQYF
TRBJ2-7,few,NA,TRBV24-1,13,TGTGCCTCCGAGAGCGGGTCTAGCGACGAGCAGTACTTC,CASESGSSDEQYF
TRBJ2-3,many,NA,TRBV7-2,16,TGTGCCAGCAGCCCCGTGGGGGGAGGCATTCCAGATACGCAGTATTTT,CASSPVGGGIPDTQYF
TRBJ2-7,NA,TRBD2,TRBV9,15,TGTGCCAGCAGCGTGACCCCGGGAGGGAGGGGCGAGCAGTACTTC,CASSVTPGGRGEQYF
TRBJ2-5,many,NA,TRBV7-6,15,TGTGCCAGCAGCTTAGGTCTTAGTCGGACAGAGACCCAGTACTTC,CASSLGLSRTETQYF
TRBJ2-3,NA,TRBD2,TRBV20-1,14,TGCAGTGCCCGGGGGGGAATAGCGACAGATACGCAGTATTTT,CSARGGIATDTQYF
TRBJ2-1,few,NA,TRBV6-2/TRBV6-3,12,TGTGCCAGCAGTTCCCGGACAGAGGAGCAGTTCTTC,CASSSRTEEQFF
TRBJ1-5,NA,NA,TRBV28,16,TGTGCCAGCAGTTTATGGGGCGAATATAGCAATCAGCCCCAGCATTTT,CASSLWGEYSNQPQHF
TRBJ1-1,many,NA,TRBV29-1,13,TGCAGCGTCCGGCGGCAGTTGAACACTGAAGCTTTCTTT,CSVRRQLNTEAFF
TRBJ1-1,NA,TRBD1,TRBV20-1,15,TGCAGTGCTAGAGATTCGGGGAGGGGGCTTACTGAAGCTTTCTTT,CSARDSGRGLTEAFF
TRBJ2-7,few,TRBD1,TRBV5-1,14,TGCGCCAGCAGCTTGGAACAGGGGGCCAAGGCGCAGTACTTC,CASSLEQGAKAQYF
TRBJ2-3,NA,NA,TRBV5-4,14,TGTGCCAGCCAAAGAGCACAGGGCACAGATACGCAGTATTTT,CASQRAQGTDTQYF
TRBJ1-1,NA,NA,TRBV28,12,TGTGCCAGCAGTTTCGACAGCCCTGAAGCTTTCTTT,CASSFDSPEAFF
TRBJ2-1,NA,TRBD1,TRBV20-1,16,TGCAGTGCTAGTGGGACCGGGACAGGGGTGGACAATGAGCAGTTCTTC,CSASGTGTGVDNEQFF
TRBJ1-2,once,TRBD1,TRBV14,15,TGTGCCAGCAGCCAAGGTGGGACAGCTAACTATGGCTACACCTTC,CASSQGGTANYGYTF
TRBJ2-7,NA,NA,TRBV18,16,TGTGCCAGCTCAGCTCGAGGGAACCCGGAGCTACACGAGCAGTACTTC,CASSARGNPELHEQYF
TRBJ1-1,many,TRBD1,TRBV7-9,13,TGTGCCAGCAGCACCGGGACAGTGGGGTCAGCTTTCTTT,CASSTGTVGSAFF
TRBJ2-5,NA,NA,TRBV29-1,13,TGCAGCGTAACCGGGACTGAACAAGAGACCCAGTACTTC,CSVTGTEQETQYF
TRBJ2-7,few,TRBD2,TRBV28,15,TGTGCCAGCAGAGAAACTAGCGGGAGTGTCTACGAGCAGTACTTC,CASRETSGSVYEQYF
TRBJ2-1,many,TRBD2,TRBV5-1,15,TGCGCCAGCAGCTTGAGAGCGGGAGGGCCCAATGAGCAGTTCTTC,CASSLRAGGPNEQFF
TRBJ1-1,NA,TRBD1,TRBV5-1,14,TGCGCCAGCAGCCCAAGGACAGGGAAACCTGAAGCTTTCTTT,CASSPRTGKPEAFF
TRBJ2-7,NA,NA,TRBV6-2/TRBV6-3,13,TGTGCCAGCAGTACACAGGTTTCCTACGAGCAGTACTTC,CASSTQVSYEQYF
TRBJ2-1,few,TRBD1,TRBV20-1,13,TGCAGAGCCTACCGGGACAGCCACAATGAGCAGTTCTTC,CRAYRDSHNEQFF
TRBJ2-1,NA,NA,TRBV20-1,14,TGCAGTGCAAGAGGACAAGGGACTGGAAATGAGCAGTTCTTC,CSARGQGTGNEQFF
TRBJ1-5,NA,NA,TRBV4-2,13,TGTGCCAGCAGCCAAGATGCAGGGCTGCCCCAGCATTTT,CASSQDAGLPQHF
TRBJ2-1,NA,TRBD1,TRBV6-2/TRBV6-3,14,TGTGCCAGCAGTCCAGGACAGGAAGGGGGTGAGCAGTTCTTC,CASSPGQEGGEQFF
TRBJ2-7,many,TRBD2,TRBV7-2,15,TGTGCCAGCAGCCGGGATAGCGGGGCTTTCTACGAGCAGTACTTC,CASSRDSGAFYEQYF
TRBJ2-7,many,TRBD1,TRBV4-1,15,TGCGCCAGCAGCCATCCGAAGGGACAGGGCTACGAGCAGTACTTC,CASSHPKGQGYEQYF
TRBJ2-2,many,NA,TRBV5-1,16,TGCGCCAGCAGCTCCAATTACGGTAGACTGACGGGGGAGCTGTTTTTT,CASSSNYGRLTGELFF
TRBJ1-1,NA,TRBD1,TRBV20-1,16,TGCAGTGCTATCAGGCGCTCGACAGGGGTGAACACTGAAGCTTTCTTT,CSAIRRSTGVNTEAFF
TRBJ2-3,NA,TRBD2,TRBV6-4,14,TGTGCCAGCAGAGTTAGCGGGAACTCAGATACGCAGTATTTT,CASRVSGNSDTQYF
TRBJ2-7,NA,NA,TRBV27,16,TGTGCCAGCAGAGTGTTAGCGGAGCCCTATTCCTACGAGCAGTACTTC,CASRVLAEPYSYEQYF
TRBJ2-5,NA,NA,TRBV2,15,TGTGCCAGCAGTGAAGAGAGGCAGGGGATCGGGACCCAGTACTTC,CASSEERQGIGTQYF
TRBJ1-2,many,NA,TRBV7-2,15,TGTGCCAGCAGCTTAGCGGGGGGTGCGAACTATGGCTACACCTTC,CASSLAGGANYGYTF
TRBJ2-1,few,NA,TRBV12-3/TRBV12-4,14,TGTGCCAGCAGTCTAGACAGGTCCTACAATGAGCAGTTCTTC,CASSLDRSYNEQFF
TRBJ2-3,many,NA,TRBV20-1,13,TGCAGTGCTCCCCCTACGGGCCGGTCTACGCAGTATTTT,CSAPPTGRSTQYF
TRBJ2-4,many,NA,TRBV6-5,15,TGTGCCAGCAGTTACTCGGGGGATTCCAAAAACATTCAGTACTTC,CASSYSGDSKNIQYF
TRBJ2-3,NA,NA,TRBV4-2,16,TGTGCCAGCGGCCAAGAGGTGAGGCGAGGGGCAGATACGCAGTATTTT,CASGQEVRRGADTQYF
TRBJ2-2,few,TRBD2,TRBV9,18,TGTGCCAGCAGCCGTACGGGACTAGTGCCATATCAGGCCGGGGAGCTGTTTTTT,CASSRTGLVPYQAGELFF
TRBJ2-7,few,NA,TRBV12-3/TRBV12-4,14,TGTGCCAGCAGTTGGGCTAGCGTTCCCTACGAGCAGTACTTC,CASSWASVPYEQYF
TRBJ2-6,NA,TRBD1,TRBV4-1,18,TGCGCCAGCAGCCAAACAGGGGTTCGGTCGTCAGGGGCCAACGTCCTGACTTTC,CASSQTGVRSSGANVLTF